The 19 T cell receptor beta chains below were found in one sample sequenced in a study of CD4 T cell repertoires in COVID-19. The table came from immunoSEQ multiplex PCR; TCRdb's copy has only in-frame clones and leaves some out. The top ten hold 0.45% to 0.7% of the sample, which has 60,000 to 90,000 clones, about 80% seen once. Specimen: CD4+ T cells from peripheral blood, collected after recovery from COVID-19. These receptors all come from a human donor who had COVID-19.

This clone was recorded a few times. The rearrangement links TRBV3-1 (or the pseudogene TRBV3-2) to TRBJ2-7; D not resolved. Germline CDR1 reads LGHDT; CDR2 reads YNNKEL (reference sequence). V lost 3 bases, J lost 7 bases, and 10 bases lay in between. This CDR3 comprises 12 residues. The CDR3 loop reads CASSQAEREQYF. The CDR3 bases are TGTGCCAGCAGCCAGGCTGAGCGAGAGCAGTACTTC.

CDR3 DNA sequence: TGCGCCAGCAGCCCCGGCGGGGGTGAAGATGGCTACACCTTC. This codes for CASSPGGGEDGYTF. The V gene is TRBV5-1, the J gene TRBJ1-2; D possibly corresponds to TRBD1 (5 bases). This CDR3 has 14 amino acids. V was shortened by 4 bases and J by 6 bases, with 16 bases between the two germline ends. CDR1 is SGHRS, CDR2 YFSETQ, per germline.

This clone was seen only a few times. The V and J genes are TRBV2 and TRBJ2-1, with D unresolved. Trimming took 8 bases from V and 6 from J, leaving 11 bases between them. This CDR3 region has 12 residues. CDR1 and CDR2 from the germline V gene are SNHLY and FYNNEI. The CDR3 loop reads CASGSTSNEQFF. The CDR3, as DNA: TGTGCCAGCGGATCGACCTCCAATGAGCAGTTCTTC.

This clone has a single count. V gene TRBV27 combines with J gene TRBJ2-3; D might be TRBD1 or TRBD2, each matching 7 bases. V lost 3 bases and J 11 bases, leaving 27 bases between the germline ends. Germline-derived CDR1 and CDR2 are MNHEY and SMNVEV (reference sequence). The length of the CDR3 is 17 residues. This CDR3 reads CASSLQGGGQKREVQYF. The CDR3 DNA reads TGTGCCAGCAGTTTGCAGGGGGGGGGACAGAAGAGGGAGGTGCAGTATTTT.

J is TRBJ1-5 and V is TRBV5-5; unclear D gene. Germline assignment: CDR1 SGHKS and CDR2 YYEKEE (reference sequence). V lost 4 bases and J lost 0, with 14 bases in between. This CDR3 has 16 amino acids. CDR3 bases: TGTGCCAGCAGCCAAACCTGGACGACTAGCAATCAGCCCCAGCATTTT. As protein: CASSQTWTTSNQPQHF.

The chain carries TRBV29-1 and TRBJ2-1; the D gene could be TRBD1 or TRBD2 (5 bases each). The CDR3 covers 13 residues. Germline V gene sequence: CDR1 SQVTM, CDR2 ANQGSEA. Trimming left V 2 bases short and J 9 bases short, with 14 bases between. The CDR3 loop reads CSVEFPGRIEQFF. DNA of the CDR3: TGCAGCGTTGAATTCCCAGGGAGAATTGAGCAGTTCTTC.

This clone was counted only a few times. This chain uses TRBV19 with TRBJ1-5; D is ambiguous. Trimming removed 6 bases from V and 0 bases from J, with 12 bases in between. This CDR3 comprises 15 residues. Looked up from germline, CDR1 is LNHDA and CDR2 is SQIVND (reference sequence). CDR3 DNA: TGTGCCAGTAGGAACCCGGGGATTAGCAATCAGCCCCAGCATTTT. The encoded protein is CASRNPGISNQPQHF.

The J gene is TRBJ1-5, the V gene TRBV2, with 8 bases fitting TRBD1. With 6 bases clipped from V and 9 bases from J, the junction kept 4 bases outside the gene matches. The CDR3 loop spans 12 amino acids. Germline V gene lookup returns CDR1 SNHLY and CDR2 FYNNEI. The CDR3 reads CASRDRVGPQHF. In nucleotides, the CDR3 is TGTGCCAGCAGGGACAGGGTTGGGCCCCAGCATTTT. The whole variable domain, remainder taken from reference TRBV2 and TRBJ1-5, is EPEVTQTPSHQVTQMGQEVILRCVPISNHLYFYWYRQILGQKVEFLVSFYNNEISEKSEIFDDQFSVERPDGSNFTLKIRSTKLEDSAMYFCASRDRVGPQHFGDGTRLSIL.

The chain is built from TRBV19 and TRBJ1-5; TRBD1 agrees at 8 bases. CDR3 length: 15 amino acids. CDR1 and CDR2 (germline): LNHDA, SQIVND (reference sequence). The J segment lost 2 bases and the V segment lost 8 bases, leaving 8 bases of the junction unmatched. The CDR3 bases are TGTGCCAGTGCCCCGGACAGGGACGGCAATCAGCCCCAGCATTTT. Translating it yields CASAPDRDGNQPQHF.

This clone was seen more than once but under ten times. This chain joins TRBV10-3 and TRBJ1-1; possible D gene TRBD1, 5 bases. CDR3 length: 12 residues. V was pared by 6 bases and J by 1 base, with 6 bases between. Per germline, CDR1 ENHRY and CDR2 SYGVKD. The CDR3 loop reads CAIRTENTEAFF. The CDR3 DNA reads as TGTGCCATCAGGACAGAGAACACTGAAGCTTTCTTT.

The CDR3 is CASSQTGNTEAFF. In DNA, the CDR3 is TGTGCCAGCAGCCAAACAGGGAACACTGAAGCTTTCTTT. The chain couples TRBV6-5 to TRBJ1-1; D perhaps matches TRBD1 (5 bases). The V gene's germline CDR1 is MNHEY and CDR2 SVGAGI. This CDR3 is 13 amino acids long. V was cut by 6 bases and J by 1 base, with 9 bases left in between.

This clone has only a few counts. The chain employs TRBV7-9 and TRBJ2-7; D assignment may be TRBD1 or TRBD2 (5 bases each). This CDR3 contains 15 residues. Germline CDR1 and CDR2: SEHNR and FQNEAQ (reference sequence). Trimming removed 5 bases from V and 5 bases from J, with 19 bases in between. CDR3 sequence (DNA): TGTGCCAGCAGCCTACATGGGGGAGCCGGGGACGAGCAGTACTTC. Translated: CASSLHGGAGDEQYF.

The rearrangement uses TRBV19 and TRBJ2-7; 11 bases are shared with TRBD1. After removal of 5 bases from V and 3 bases from J, the junction contained 15 bases not matched to a gene. This CDR3 has 18 residues. Germline lookup yields CDR1 LNHDA and CDR2 SQIVND (reference sequence). The chain's CDR3 is CASSFTTGTGGRGYEQYF. CDR3 DNA sequence: TGTGCCAGTAGTTTTACGACCGGGACAGGGGGTCGCGGCTACGAGCAGTACTTC. The whole variable domain, remainder taken from reference TRBV19 and TRBJ2-7, is DGGITQSPKYLFRKEGQNVTLSCEQNLNHDAMYWYRQDPGQGLRLIYYSQIVNDFQKGDIAEGYSVSREKKESFPLTVTSAQKNPTAFYLCASSFTTGTGGRGYEQYFGPGTRLTVT.

V usage is TRBV27 and J usage is TRBJ1-2; 9 bases are a match to TRBD1. The CDR3 loop spans 16 amino acids. The V gene end was trimmed by 6 bases and the J gene end by 3 bases; junction bases not matched to a gene: 11. Germline CDR1 reads MNHEY; CDR2 reads SMNVEV (reference sequence). The CDR3 spells CASSQIYRGRDYGYTF. In DNA, the CDR3 is TGTGCCAGCAGCCAGATTTACAGGGGGCGAGACTATGGCTACACCTTC.

The rearrangement joins TRBV6-1 to TRBJ1-5; D call uncertain. Germline loops: CDR1 MNHNS, CDR2 SASEGT. The CDR3 sequence is 13 residues long. The germline V and J ends were trimmed by 4 bases and 8 bases, with 12 bases remaining between them. The CDR3 DNA follows: TGTGCCAGCAGTGGAGCAAGGGTCGAGCCCCAGCATTTT. This codes for CASSGARVEPQHF.

V is TRBV3-1 (or the pseudogene TRBV3-2) and J is TRBJ1-1; 7 nucleotides match TRBD1. V was pared by 3 bases and J by 6 bases, with 10 bases of the junction left unmatched. The germline V gene encodes CDR1 LGHDT and CDR2 YNNKEL (reference sequence). The CDR3 sequence is 15 residues long. As DNA, the CDR3 is TGTGCCAGCAGCCAGGAAATCGACAGGGTTGCTGAAGCTTTCTTT. Translating it yields CASSQEIDRVAEAFF.

The chain recombines TRBV6-5 with TRBJ1-2; D is uncertain. Germline lookup yields CDR1 MNHEY and CDR2 SVGAGI. Trimming left V 6 bases short and J 7 bases short, with 9 bases between. CDR3 length: 11 amino acids. The CDR3 DNA sequence: TGTGCCAGCAGGGAGGGTGGTGGCTACACCTTC. Translation gives CASREGGGYTF.

V and J are TRBV5-1 and TRBJ1-2; the D gene is possibly TRBD1 (5 bases). CDR1 SGHRS and CDR2 YFSETQ come from the germline V gene. The CDR3 consists of 14 residues. V lost 0 bases and J 4 bases, leaving 10 bases between the germline ends. The CDR3: CASSLGGGAYGYTF. CDR3 DNA sequence: TGCGCCAGCAGCTTGGGAGGAGGGGCCTATGGCTACACCTTC. Using reference TRBV5-1 and TRBJ1-2 for the parts outside the CDR3, the full variable domain is KAGVTQTPRYLIKTRGQQVTLSCSPISGHRSVSWYQQTPGQGLQFLFEYFSETQRNKGNFPGRFSGRQFSNSRSEMNVSTLELGDSALYLCASSLGGGAYGYTFGSGTRLTVV.

The chain combines TRBV30 with TRBJ2-1; D uncertain. CDR1 and CDR2 (germline): GTSNPN, SVGIG (reference sequence). The germline V and J ends were trimmed by 3 bases and 4 bases, with 16 bases remaining between them. The CDR3 has 15 amino acids. The CDR3 DNA reads as TGTGCCTGGAGCCGAGAAGCGCTACGTTACAATGAGCAGTTCTTC. Protein product: CAWSREALRYNEQFF.